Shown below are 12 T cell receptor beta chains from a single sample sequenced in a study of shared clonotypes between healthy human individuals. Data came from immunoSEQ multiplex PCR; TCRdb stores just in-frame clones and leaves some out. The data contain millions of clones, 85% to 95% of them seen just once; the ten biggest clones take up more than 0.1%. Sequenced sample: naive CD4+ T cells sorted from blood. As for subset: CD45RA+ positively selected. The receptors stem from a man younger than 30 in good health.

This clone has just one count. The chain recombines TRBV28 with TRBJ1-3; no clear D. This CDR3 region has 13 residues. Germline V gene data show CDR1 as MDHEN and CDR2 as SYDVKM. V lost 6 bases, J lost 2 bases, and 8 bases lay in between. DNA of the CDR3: TGTGCCAGCAGCCCTTCACCTGGAAACACCATATATTTT. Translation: CASSPSPGNTIYF.

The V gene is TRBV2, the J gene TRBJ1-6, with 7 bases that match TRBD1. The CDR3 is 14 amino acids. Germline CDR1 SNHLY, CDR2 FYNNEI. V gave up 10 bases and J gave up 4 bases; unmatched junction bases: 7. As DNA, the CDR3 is TGTGCCACGTCAACGGGACAGTATAATTCACCCCTCCACTTT. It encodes CATSTGQYNSPLHF.

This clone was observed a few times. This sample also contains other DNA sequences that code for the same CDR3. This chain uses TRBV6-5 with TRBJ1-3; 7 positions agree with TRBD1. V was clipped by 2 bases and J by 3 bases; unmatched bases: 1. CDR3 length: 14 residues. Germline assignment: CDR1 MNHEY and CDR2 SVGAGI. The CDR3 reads CASSYGTVGNTIYF. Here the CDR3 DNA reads TGTGCCAGCAGTTACGGGACAGTTGGAAACACCATATATTTT.

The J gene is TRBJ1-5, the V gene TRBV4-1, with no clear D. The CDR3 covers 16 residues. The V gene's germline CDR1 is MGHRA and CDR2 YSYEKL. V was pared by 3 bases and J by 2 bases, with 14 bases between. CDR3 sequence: CASSHFPPGGNQPQHF. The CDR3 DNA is TGCGCCAGCAGCCACTTTCCGCCGGGTGGCAATCAGCCCCAGCATTTT.

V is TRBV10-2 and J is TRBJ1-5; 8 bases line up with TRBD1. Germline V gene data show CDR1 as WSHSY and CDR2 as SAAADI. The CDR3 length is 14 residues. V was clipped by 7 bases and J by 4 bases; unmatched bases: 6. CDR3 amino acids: CASNSQGANQPQHF. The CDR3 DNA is TGCGCCAGCAATAGCCAGGGGGCGAATCAGCCCCAGCATTTT.

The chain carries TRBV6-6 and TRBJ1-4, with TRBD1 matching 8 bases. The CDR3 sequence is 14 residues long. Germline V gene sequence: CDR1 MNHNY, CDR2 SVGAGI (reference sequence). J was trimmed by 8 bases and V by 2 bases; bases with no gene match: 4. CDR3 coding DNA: TGTGCCAGCAGTTACAGGGGACAGGTGGAAAAACTGTTTTTT. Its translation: CASSYRGQVEKLFF.

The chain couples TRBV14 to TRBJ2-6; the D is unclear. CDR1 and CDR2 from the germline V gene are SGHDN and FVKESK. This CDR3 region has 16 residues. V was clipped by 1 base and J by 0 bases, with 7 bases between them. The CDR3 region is CASSQVISSGANVLTF. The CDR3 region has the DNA TGTGCCAGCAGCCAAGTGATTAGCTCTGGGGCCAACGTCCTGACTTTC.

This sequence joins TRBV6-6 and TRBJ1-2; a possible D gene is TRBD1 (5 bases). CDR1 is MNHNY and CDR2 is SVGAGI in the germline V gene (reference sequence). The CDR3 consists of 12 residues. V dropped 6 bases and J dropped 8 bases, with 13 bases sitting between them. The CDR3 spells CASSPAGEGYTF. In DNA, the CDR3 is TGTGCCAGCAGCCCCGCGGGGGAGGGCTACACCTTC.

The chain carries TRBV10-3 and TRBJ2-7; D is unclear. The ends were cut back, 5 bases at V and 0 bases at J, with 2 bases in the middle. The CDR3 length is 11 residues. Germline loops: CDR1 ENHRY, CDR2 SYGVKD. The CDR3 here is CAISLSYEQYF. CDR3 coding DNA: TGTGCCATCAGTCTCTCCTACGAGCAGTACTTC.

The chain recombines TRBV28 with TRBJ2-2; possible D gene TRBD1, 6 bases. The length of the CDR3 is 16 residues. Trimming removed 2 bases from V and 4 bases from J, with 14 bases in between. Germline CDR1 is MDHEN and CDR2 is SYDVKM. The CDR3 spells CASSLRPTGSTGELFF. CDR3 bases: TGTGCCAGCAGTTTACGCCCGACAGGATCCACCGGGGAGCTGTTTTTT.

CDR3 in amino acids: CASSPGTPQETQYF. CDR3 nucleotides: TGCGCCAGCAGCCCGGGGACGCCACAAGAGACCCAGTACTTC. V and J are TRBV5-1 and TRBJ2-5, with D perhaps matching TRBD1 or TRBD2 (5 bases each). CDR1 and CDR2 (germline): SGHRS, YFSETQ. The CDR3 contains 14 residues. Trimming removed 4 bases from V and 2 bases from J, with 12 bases in between. The variable domain in full, with the rest retrieved from reference TRBV5-1 and TRBJ2-5, is KAGVTQTPRYLIKTRGQQVTLSCSPISGHRSVSWYQQTPGQGLQFLFEYFSETQRNKGNFPGRFSGRQFSNSRSEMNVSTLELGDSALYLCASSPGTPQETQYFGPGTRLLVL.

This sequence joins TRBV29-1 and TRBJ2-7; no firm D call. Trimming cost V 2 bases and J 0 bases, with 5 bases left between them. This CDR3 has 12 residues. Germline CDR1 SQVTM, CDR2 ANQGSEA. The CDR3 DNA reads TGCAGCGTTGAAACAAGCTCCTACGAGCAGTACTTC. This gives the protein CSVETSSYEQYF.